This T cell receptor (beta chain) is drawn from a study of T cells in Graves' hyperthyroidism and ophthalmopathy. RNA transcripts provided the source from which TCR beta CDR3 regions were amplified. The primer set for the first-round RT-PCR of the TCR CDR3 was HTBI. TCRdb re-called the multiplex PCR reads through MiXCR, storing one row per CDR3 protein. The data hold around 500,000 distinct CDR3 sequences, with about 16% observed a single time. This clonotype occurred many times. Clinical symptoms, serum thyroxine and TRAb, thyroid ultrasound and orbital computed tomography together formed the diagnostic basis. The CDR3 loop spans 11 amino acids. The V end lost 6 bases, the J end lost 7 bases, and 9 bases lay between the germline ends. CDR1 and CDR2 (germline): MNHNS, SASEGT.

V is TRBV6-1 and J is TRBJ1-1, with D unresolved. Sequencing used blood. The sequence came from a woman in her 30s with Graves' ophthalmopathy. CDR3 loop: CASRSAGEAFF. The DNA for the CDR3 is TGTGCCAGCAGATCGGCCGGTGAAGCTTTCTTT.